This TCR beta chain is drawn from a study of T cell repertoires in cytomegalovirus infection. Study as a whole: Public TCR beta signature analysis indicated the presence of both CMV infection and matching HLA type.

Broader study findings: HLA-C-restricted CMV-specific TCR beta clonotypes prevailed in the ex vivo response.

MiXCR was run by TCRdb on the reads, yielding one entry per CDR3 protein. The table lists fewer than 350,000 distinct CDR3 sequences, about a sixth of them singletons. The V segment lost 1 base and the J segment 2 bases; nucleotides outside the gene matches: 19. This CDR3 spans 22 amino acids. On this clonotype: Its specificity is not known.

The sequenced sample consisted of PBMCs. This chain connects TRBV12-3 or TRBV12-4 to TRBJ2-2, with 10 positions matching TRBD2. The clonotype was recovered from a human donor in good health (CMV status not recorded). Some clones in this sample may be carry-over from other donors' samples. For the CDR3, the DNA is TGTGCCAGCAGTTTAGGGCGATCGGGGCTAGCGGGGGCCATGATTAACACCGGGGAGCTGTTTTTT. Encoded protein: CASSLGRSGLAGAMINTGELFF.